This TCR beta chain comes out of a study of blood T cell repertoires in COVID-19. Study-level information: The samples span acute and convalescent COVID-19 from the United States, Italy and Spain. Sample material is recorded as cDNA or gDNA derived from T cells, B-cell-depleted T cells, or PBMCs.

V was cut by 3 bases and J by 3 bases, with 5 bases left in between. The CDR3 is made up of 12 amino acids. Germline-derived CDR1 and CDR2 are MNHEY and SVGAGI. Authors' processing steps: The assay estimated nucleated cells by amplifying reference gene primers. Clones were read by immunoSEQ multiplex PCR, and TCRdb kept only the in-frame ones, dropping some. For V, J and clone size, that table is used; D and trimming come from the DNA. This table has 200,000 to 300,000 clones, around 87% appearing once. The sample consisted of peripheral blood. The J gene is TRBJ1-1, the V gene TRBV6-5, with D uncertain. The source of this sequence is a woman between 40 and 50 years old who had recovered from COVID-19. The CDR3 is CASSYSDTEAFF. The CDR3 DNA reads TGTGCCAGCAGTTATTCCGACACTGAAGCTTTCTTT.